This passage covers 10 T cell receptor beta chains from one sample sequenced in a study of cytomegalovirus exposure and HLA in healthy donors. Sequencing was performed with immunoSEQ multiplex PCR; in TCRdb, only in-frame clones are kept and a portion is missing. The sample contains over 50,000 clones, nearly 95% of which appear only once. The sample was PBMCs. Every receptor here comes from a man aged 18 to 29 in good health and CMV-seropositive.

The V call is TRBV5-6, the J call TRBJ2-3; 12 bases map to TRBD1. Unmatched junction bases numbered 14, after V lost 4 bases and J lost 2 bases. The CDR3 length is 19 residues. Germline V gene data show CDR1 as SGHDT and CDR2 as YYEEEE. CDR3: CASSRDRGLSSTDTDTQYF. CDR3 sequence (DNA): TGTGCCAGCAGCCGGGACAGGGGGCTCTCGTCGACGGACACAGATACGCAGTATTTT.

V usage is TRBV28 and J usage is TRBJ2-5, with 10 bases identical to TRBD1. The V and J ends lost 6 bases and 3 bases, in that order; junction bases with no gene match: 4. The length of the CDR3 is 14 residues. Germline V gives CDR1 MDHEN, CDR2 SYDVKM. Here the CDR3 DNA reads TGTGCCAGCAGCTCCGGGACAGGGGAAGAGACCCAGTACTTC. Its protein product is CASSSGTGEETQYF.

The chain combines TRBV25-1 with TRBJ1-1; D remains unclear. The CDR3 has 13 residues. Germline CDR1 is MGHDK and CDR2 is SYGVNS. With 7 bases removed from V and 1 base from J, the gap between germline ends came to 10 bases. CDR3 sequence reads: CASTQVTNTEAFF. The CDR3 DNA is TGTGCCAGCACCCAGGTGACGAACACTGAAGCTTTCTTT.

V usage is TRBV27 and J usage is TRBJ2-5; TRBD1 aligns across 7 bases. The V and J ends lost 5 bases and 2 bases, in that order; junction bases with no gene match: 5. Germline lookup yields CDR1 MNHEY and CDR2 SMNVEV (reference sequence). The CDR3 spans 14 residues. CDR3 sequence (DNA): TGTGCCAGCAGTCCTCCGGGACAGCAAGAGACCCAGTACTTC. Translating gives CASSPPGQQETQYF.

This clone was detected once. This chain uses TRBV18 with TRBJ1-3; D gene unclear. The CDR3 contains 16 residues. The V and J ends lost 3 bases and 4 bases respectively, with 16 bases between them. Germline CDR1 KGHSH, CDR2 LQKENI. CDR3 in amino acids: CASSPLPEGKGNTIYF. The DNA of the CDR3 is TGTGCCAGCTCACCTCTACCGGAGGGAAAGGGAAACACCATATATTTT.

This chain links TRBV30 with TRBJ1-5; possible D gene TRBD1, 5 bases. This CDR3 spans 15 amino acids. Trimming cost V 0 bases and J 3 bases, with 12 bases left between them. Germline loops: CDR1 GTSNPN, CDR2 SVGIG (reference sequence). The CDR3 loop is CAWSVKGLDNQPQHF. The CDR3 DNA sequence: TGTGCCTGGAGTGTGAAGGGGTTGGACAATCAGCCCCAGCATTTT. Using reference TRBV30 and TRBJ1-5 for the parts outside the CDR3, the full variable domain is SQTIHQWPATLVQPVGSPLSLECTVEGTSNPNLYWYRQAAGRGLQLLFYSVGIGQISSEVPQNLSASRPQDRQFILSSKKLLLSDSGFYLCAWSVKGLDNQPQHFGDGTRLSIL.

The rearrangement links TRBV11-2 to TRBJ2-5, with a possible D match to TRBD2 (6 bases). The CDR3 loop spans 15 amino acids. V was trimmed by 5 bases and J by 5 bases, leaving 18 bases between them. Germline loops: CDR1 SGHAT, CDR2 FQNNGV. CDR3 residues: CASSPNTGESETQYF. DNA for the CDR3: TGTGCCAGCAGCCCAAACACGGGAGAATCGGAGACCCAGTACTTC. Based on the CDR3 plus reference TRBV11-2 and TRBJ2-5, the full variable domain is EAGVAQSPRYKIIEKRQSVAFWCNPISGHATLYWYQQILGQGPKLLIQFQNNGVVDDSQLPKDRFSAERLKGVDSTLKIQPAKLEDSAVYLCASSPNTGESETQYFGPGTRLLVL.

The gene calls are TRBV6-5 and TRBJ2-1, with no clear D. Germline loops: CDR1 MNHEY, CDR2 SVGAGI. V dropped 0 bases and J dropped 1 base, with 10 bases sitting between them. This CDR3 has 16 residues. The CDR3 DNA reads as TGTGCCAGCAGTTACTCAGCGCAGAGGTCCTACAATGAGCAGTTCTTC. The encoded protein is CASSYSAQRSYNEQFF.

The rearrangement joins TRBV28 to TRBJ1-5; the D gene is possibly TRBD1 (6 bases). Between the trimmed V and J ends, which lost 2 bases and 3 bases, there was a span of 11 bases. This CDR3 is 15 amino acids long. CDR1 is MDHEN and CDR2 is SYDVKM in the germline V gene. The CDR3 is CASSLIRGYNQPQHF. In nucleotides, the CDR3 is TGTGCCAGCAGTTTAATCAGGGGATACAATCAGCCCCAGCATTTT.

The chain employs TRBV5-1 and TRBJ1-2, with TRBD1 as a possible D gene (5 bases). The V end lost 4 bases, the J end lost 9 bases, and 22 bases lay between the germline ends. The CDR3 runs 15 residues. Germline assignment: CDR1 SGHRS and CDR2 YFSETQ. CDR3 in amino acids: CASSPIMPGRFSYTF. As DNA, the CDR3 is TGCGCCAGCAGCCCCATAATGCCAGGGAGGTTTAGCTACACCTTC.